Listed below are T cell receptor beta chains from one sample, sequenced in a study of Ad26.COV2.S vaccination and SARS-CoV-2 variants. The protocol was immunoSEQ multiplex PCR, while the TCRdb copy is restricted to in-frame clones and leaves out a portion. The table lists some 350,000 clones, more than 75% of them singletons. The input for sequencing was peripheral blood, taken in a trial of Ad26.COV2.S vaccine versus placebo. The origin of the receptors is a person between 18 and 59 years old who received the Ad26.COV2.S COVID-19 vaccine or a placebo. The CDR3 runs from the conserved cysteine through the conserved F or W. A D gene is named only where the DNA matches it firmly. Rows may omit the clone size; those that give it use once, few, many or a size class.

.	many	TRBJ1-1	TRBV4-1	TGCGCCAGCAGCCAAGTAGGGAAGAGGAACACTGAAGCTTTCTTT	CASSQVGKRNTEAFF
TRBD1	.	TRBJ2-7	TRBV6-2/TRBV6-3	TGTGCCAGCAGCCCCCGGGACAGGCCCTCCTACGAGCAGTACTTC	CASSPRDRPSYEQYF
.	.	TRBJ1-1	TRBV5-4	TGTGCCAGCAGCTTGTTTCAGGGAAGGGCAGGGACTGAAGCTTTCTTT	CASSLFQGRAGTEAFF
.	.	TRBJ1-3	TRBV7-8	TGTGCCAGCAGCTTTAGGGACAACTCTGGAAACACCATATATTTT	CASSFRDNSGNTIYF
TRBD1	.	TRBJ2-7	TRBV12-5	TGTGCTAGTGGTTTGCGTAGACAGGGGCTGGCCTACGAGCAGTACTTC	CASGLRRQGLAYEQYF
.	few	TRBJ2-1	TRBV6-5	TGTGCCAGCAGGCAAGACACAAGCTCCTACAATGAGCAGTTCTTC	CASRQDTSSYNEQFF
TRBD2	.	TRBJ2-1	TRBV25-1	TGTGCCAGCAGTGGTTTCAGCGGGGGGGCCGTCTCCTACAATGAGCAGTTCTTC	CASSGFSGGAVSYNEQFF
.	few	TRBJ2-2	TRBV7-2	TGTGCCAGCAGCTTATTGGGGCGGAGCGGGGAGCTGTTTTTT	CASSLLGRSGELFF
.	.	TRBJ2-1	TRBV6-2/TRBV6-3	TGTGCCAGCAGTTATATTATCCCTCCCTACAATGAGCAGTTCTTC	CASSYIIPPYNEQFF
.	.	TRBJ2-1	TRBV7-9	TGTGCCAGCAGCTTAGTGGAGCCTACTGGTGCCTACAATGAGCAGTTCTTC	CASSLVEPTGAYNEQFF
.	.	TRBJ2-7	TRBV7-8	TGTGCCAGCAGCCCCACAGGGGGGGGATACGAGCAGTACTTC	CASSPTGGGYEQYF
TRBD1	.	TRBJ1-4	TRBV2	TGTGCCAGCAGTGATTACAGGGGGTTTAATGAAAAACTGTTTTTT	CASSDYRGFNEKLFF
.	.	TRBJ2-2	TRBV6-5	TGTGCCAGCAGAGGGACAGGGACTAGCACCGGGGAGCTGTTTTTT	CASRGTGTSTGELFF
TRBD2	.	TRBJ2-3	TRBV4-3	TGCGCCACTAGATCGCGGGGGGGTGGCACAGATACGCAGTATTTT	CATRSRGGGTDTQYF
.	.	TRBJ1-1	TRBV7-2	TGTGCCAGCAGCTCCTCCCTAATGGGGAACACTGAAGCTTTCTTT	CASSSSLMGNTEAFF
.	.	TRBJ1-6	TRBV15	TGTGCCACCGCCCGGGCGGGGAATTCACCCCTCCACTTT	CATARAGNSPLHF
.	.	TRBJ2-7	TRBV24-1	TGTGCCACTCGGGGTAAGGGTTGGGAGCAGTACTTC	CATRGKGWEQYF